These 17 T cell receptor beta chains were sequenced from one sample in a study of control samples from healthy donors and cancer patients. The method was immunoSEQ multiplex PCR; TCRdb's version includes in-frame clones alone and lacks a portion of them. The data show under 200,000 clones, about nine tenths seen once. Sequenced sample: blood. These receptors were taken from a woman aged 30 to 39 in good health.

The chain has TRBV4-2 and TRBJ2-5; 7 nucleotides align to TRBD1. After removal of 3 bases from V and 5 bases from J, the junction contained 9 bases not matched to a gene. The V gene's germline CDR1 is LGHNA and CDR2 YNFKEQ. The CDR3 is made up of 15 amino acids. The CDR3 sequence is CASSQQGGAHETQYF. CDR3 nucleotide sequence: TGTGCCAGCAGCCAGCAAGGGGGCGCCCACGAGACCCAGTACTTC.

The chain combines TRBV9 with TRBJ1-4; D gene ambiguous. Per germline, CDR1 SGDLS and CDR2 YYNGEE. V lost 4 bases, J lost 5 bases, and 12 bases lay in between. This CDR3 contains 14 residues. CDR3 protein: CASSLSGQNEKLFF. CDR3 nucleotide sequence: TGTGCCAGCAGCTTATCCGGGCAGAATGAAAAACTGTTTTTT.

This chain uses TRBV3-1 (or the pseudogene TRBV3-2) with TRBJ1-2, with TRBD1 identical over 9 bases. The CDR3 is 16 residues long. The germline gives CDR1 LGHDT, CDR2 YNNKEL (reference sequence). V lost 2 bases and J lost 5; bases outside the gene matches: 9. The CDR3 coding sequence is TGTGCCAGCAGCCAACTTTCCGGGACAGGGTTATATGGCTACACCTTC. It translates to CASSQLSGTGLYGYTF.

This clone has only one observation. The chain combines TRBV28 with TRBJ2-3; TRBD1 might be the D (5 bases). The CDR3 sequence is 14 residues long. CDR1 and CDR2 from the germline V gene are MDHEN and SYDVKM. V lost 5 bases to trimming and J lost 1 base, with 10 bases between them. As DNA, the CDR3 is TGTGCCAGCAGTCAGGGTCCCCGCACAGATACGCAGTATTTT. Protein: CASSQGPRTDTQYF.

The chain links TRBV7-9 to TRBJ2-7, with 9 bases lining up with TRBD1. With 5 bases clipped from V and 1 base from J, the junction kept 3 bases outside the gene matches. This CDR3 has 14 amino acids. The germline gives CDR1 SEHNR, CDR2 FQNEAQ (reference sequence). The CDR3 DNA follows: TGTGCCAGCAGCGCCGGGACAGGGTCCTACGAGCAGTACTTC. Its protein is CASSAGTGSYEQYF.

This chain connects TRBV2 to TRBJ2-1, with 8 bases fitting TRBD1. Trimming cost V 5 bases and J 12 bases; bases outside gene matches: 9. The CDR3 is made up of 13 amino acids. Germline V gene data show CDR1 as SNHLY and CDR2 as FYNNEI. The DNA for the CDR3 is TGTGCCAGCAGTCCCCAGGGGGCCAAGCGGCAGTTCTTC. Its translation: CASSPQGAKRQFF.

V usage is TRBV6-1 and J usage is TRBJ1-4, with D uncertain. Germline lookup yields CDR1 MNHNS and CDR2 SASEGT. V lost 1 base to trimming and J lost 3 bases, with 3 bases between them. The CDR3 runs 13 residues. The CDR3 bases are TGTGCCAGCAGTGAAGTAGCTAATGAAAAACTGTTTTTT. Translated, it gives CASSEVANEKLFF.

The chain carries TRBV5-1 and TRBJ1-1, with D uncertain. This CDR3 has 12 residues. With 0 bases removed from V and 7 bases from J, the gap between germline ends came to 7 bases. Germline V CDR1 and CDR2: SGHRS, YFSETQ. The CDR3 sequence is CASSLGGFEAFF. The CDR3 DNA sequence: TGCGCCAGCAGCTTGGGAGGGTTTGAAGCTTTCTTT.

The chain links TRBV28 to TRBJ1-5, with 10 bases fitting TRBD1. Trimming removed 6 bases from V and 4 bases from J; junction bases left unmatched: 15. The CDR3 runs to 18 residues. Germline assignment: CDR1 MDHEN and CDR2 SYDVKM. The CDR3 is CASSPMGQGFHTNQPQHF. For the CDR3, the DNA is TGTGCCAGCAGCCCTATGGGACAGGGGTTCCATACTAATCAGCCCCAGCATTTT.

In its sample, this clone was seen a few times. The chain links TRBV6-6 to TRBJ2-1; 8 bases line up with TRBD2. Germline CDR1 and CDR2: MNHNY and SVGAGI (reference sequence). The CDR3 loop spans 14 amino acids. The junction had 2 bases not matched to a gene; V was cut back by 2 bases and J by 5 bases. In DNA, the CDR3 is TGTGCCAGCAGTTACGGGACTAGTAACAATGAGCAGTTCTTC. Protein sequence: CASSYGTSNNEQFF.

Turning to this clone: The same CDR3 arises from other DNA sequences in this sample as well. This chain connects TRBV6-5 to TRBJ2-5; D is undetermined. This CDR3 comprises 12 residues. With 0 bases removed from V and 4 bases from J, the gap between germline ends came to 3 bases. Germline V gene data show CDR1 as MNHEY and CDR2 as SVGAGI. CDR3 nucleotide sequence: TGTGCCAGCAGTTACTCAGGAGAGACCCAGTACTTC. Its protein product is CASSYSGETQYF.

As for this clone: A much larger clone differs by one base, so this may be a read error. The rearrangement links TRBV12-3 or TRBV12-4 to TRBJ1-2; D perhaps matches TRBD1 (5 bases). The CDR3 runs to 13 residues. V lost 1 base to trimming and J lost 4 bases, with 7 bases between them. The DNA for the CDR3 is TGTGCCAGCAGTTTAGGACAGCTCTATGGCTACACCTTC. This gives the protein CASSLGQLYGYTF.

The table lists this clone with a few counts. The chain joins TRBV6-5 to TRBJ1-4, with 7 bases lining up with TRBD1. V lost 4 bases to trimming and J lost 4 bases; unmatched junction nucleotides: 0. Germline lookup yields CDR1 MNHEY and CDR2 SVGAGI. The CDR3 spans 13 residues. CDR3 loop: CASSWDSNEKLFF. For the CDR3, the DNA is TGTGCCAGCAGTTGGGACAGTAATGAAAAACTGTTTTTT.

This chain connects TRBV2 to TRBJ1-5; TRBD1 is a possible D gene (5 bases). The germline V gene has CDR1 SNHLY and CDR2 FYNNEI. The V end was cut by 6 bases, the J end by 7 bases, with 16 bases between. The CDR3 runs to 14 residues. The CDR3 loop reads CASRRSGERQPQHF. CDR3 DNA sequence: TGTGCCAGCAGAAGGTCGGGGGAGAGGCAGCCCCAGCATTTT. Full variable domain (remainder filled in from reference TRBV2 and TRBJ1-5): EPEVTQTPSHQVTQMGQEVILRCVPISNHLYFYWYRQILGQKVEFLVSFYNNEISEKSEIFDDQFSVERPDGSNFTLKIRSTKLEDSAMYFCASRRSGERQPQHFGDGTRLSIL.

The rearrangement joins TRBV19 to TRBJ2-3; possibly TRBD2 for D (6 bases). The CDR3 runs to 14 residues. Deletions cut 6 bases from V and 1 base from J, with 11 bases between. Germline CDR1 and CDR2: LNHDA and SQIVND (reference sequence). The CDR3 nucleotides read TGTGCCAGTAGGGAGGGGCCCGGCACAGATACGCAGTATTTT. This gives the protein CASREGPGTDTQYF.

This rearrangement joins TRBV7-2 to TRBJ2-3; maybe TRBD1 (5 bases). The CDR3 totals 16 residues. V was clipped by 0 bases and J by 1 base, with 11 bases between them. Germline V CDR1 and CDR2: SGHTA, FQGNSA. The CDR3 region is CASSLARTTRTDTQYF. The CDR3 bases are TGTGCCAGCAGCTTAGCGAGGACAACGCGCACAGATACGCAGTATTTT.

The chain couples TRBV11-2 to TRBJ2-1; D is unresolved. The CDR3 extends over 12 amino acids. Germline CDR1 and CDR2: SGHAT and FQNNGV. Trimming pared 0 bases from V and 7 bases from J, leaving 4 bases between. The CDR3 DNA is TGTGCCAGCAGCTTAGAGGGGAATGAGCAGTTCTTC. Encoded protein: CASSLEGNEQFF.